These 32 T cell receptor beta chains share one sample of origin, sequenced in a study of T cell responses to AZD1222 COVID-19 vaccine. Generated by immunoSEQ multiplex PCR, the TCRdb table keeps only in-frame clones and is missing some. The sample holds some 250,000 clones, 94% seen once. The source material was peripheral blood, sampled 28 days after the second AZD1222 dose. These receptors were collected from an adult who received the AZD1222 COVID-19 vaccine.

V is TRBV5-4 and J is TRBJ2-5, with 14 bases lining up with TRBD2. The CDR3 has 18 amino acids. J gave up 2 bases and V 2 bases, and 8 bases lay outside the gene matches. Germline CDR1 is SGHNT and CDR2 is YYREEE (reference sequence). The CDR3 bases are TGTGCCAGCAGCTTCGGGGGTGGACTAGCGGGAGGTCAAGAGACCCAGTACTTC. Translated: CASSFGGGLAGGQETQYF.

This clone was recorded once. This chain links TRBV28 with TRBJ1-2; D might be TRBD1 (6 bases). Trimming removed 11 bases from V and 3 bases from J, with 13 bases in between. CDR3 length: 12 amino acids. Germline CDR1 MDHEN, CDR2 SYDVKM. Here the CDR3 reads CASYRAYYGYTF. In DNA, the CDR3 is TGTGCCTCCTACAGGGCTTACTATGGCTACACCTTC.

In this sample, this clone turned up once. The chain recombines TRBV6-5 with TRBJ2-7; 9 positions agree with TRBD1. The CDR3 is made up of 14 amino acids. With V trimmed by 3 bases and J by 7 bases, 7 bases remained unmatched. CDR1 is MNHEY, CDR2 SVGAGI, per germline. The CDR3: CASSYPGQGGEQYF. The CDR3 coding sequence is TGTGCCAGCAGTTATCCGGGACAGGGAGGAGAGCAGTACTTC.

This chain links TRBV28 with TRBJ1-2; D not resolved. The CDR3 length is 13 residues. Germline V CDR1 and CDR2: MDHEN, SYDVKM. V dropped 4 bases and J dropped 8 bases, with 14 bases sitting between them. The CDR3 loop is CASSYITPMGYTF. In DNA form, the CDR3 reads TGTGCCAGCAGTTACATTACGCCAATGGGCTACACCTTC.

The chain recombines TRBV7-8 with TRBJ1-5; D uncertain. Per germline, CDR1 SGHVS and CDR2 FQNEAQ. This CDR3 region has 15 residues. V lost 4 bases and J lost 0, with 10 bases in between. Here the CDR3 reads CASSSGPHSNQPQHF. The CDR3 DNA reads TGTGCCAGCAGCTCCGGGCCCCATAGCAATCAGCCCCAGCATTTT.

This chain uses TRBV3-1 (or the pseudogene TRBV3-2) with TRBJ1-1; D remains ambiguous. This CDR3 spans 13 amino acids. In germline, CDR1 is LGHDT, CDR2 YNNKEL (reference sequence). Trimming pared 2 bases from V and 8 bases from J, leaving 12 bases between. The CDR3 DNA is TGTGCCAGCAGCCAAATAAAAAGTACAGAAGCTTTCTTT. It specifies CASSQIKSTEAFF.

The rearrangement joins TRBV27 to TRBJ2-7; TRBD1 aligns across 8 bases. There are 14 residues in the CDR3. Per germline, CDR1 MNHEY and CDR2 SMNVEV (reference sequence). With 5 bases clipped from V and 0 bases from J, the junction kept 3 bases outside the gene matches. CDR3 DNA sequence: TGTGCCAGCAGTCAAACAGGGGGCTCCTACGAGCAGTACTTC. As protein: CASSQTGGSYEQYF.

The V call is TRBV5-5, the J call TRBJ2-1; 7 bases match TRBD1. CDR1 is SGHKS, CDR2 YYEKEE, per germline (reference sequence). There are 16 residues in the CDR3. V gave up 1 base and J gave up 5 bases; unmatched junction bases: 9. CDR3: CASSLRKGAINNEQFF. The CDR3 nucleotides read TGTGCCAGCAGCTTGAGAAAGGGGGCGATCAACAATGAGCAGTTCTTC.

V usage is TRBV2 and J usage is TRBJ1-6; 8 nucleotides line up with TRBD1. Germline-derived CDR1 and CDR2 are SNHLY and FYNNEI. V trimming: 7 bases; J trimming: 8 bases; junction bases outside the gene matches: 10. This CDR3 contains 15 residues. DNA for the CDR3: TGTGCCAGCAACTCGGACAGGGCAATCGATTCACCCCTCCACTTT. Its translation is CASNSDRAIDSPLHF.

In nucleotides, the CDR3 is TGTGCCAGCAGCCCAAGAGGCCGAAGCGGGAGGGCTAATGAAAAACTGTTTTTT. It encodes CASSPRGRSGRANEKLFF. The chain links TRBV9 to TRBJ1-4; D not certain. The CDR3 runs 18 residues. The germline V gene encodes CDR1 SGDLS and CDR2 YYNGEE. V shed 4 bases and J shed 3 bases, with 22 bases lying between them.

The J gene is TRBJ2-2, the V gene TRBV18; D may be TRBD1 or TRBD2 (5 bases each). CDR3 length equals 15 residues. Deletions cut 0 bases from V and 5 bases from J, with 10 bases between. Germline values: CDR1 KGHSH, CDR2 LQKENI. The DNA for the CDR3 is TGTGCCAGCTCACCACCGTCAGGGAGAACCGGGGAGCTGTTTTTT. Its protein is CASSPPSGRTGELFF.

The chain couples TRBV9 to TRBJ2-3, with 9 bases fitting TRBD2. Germline lookup yields CDR1 SGDLS and CDR2 YYNGEE. V was clipped by 0 bases and J by 2 bases; unmatched bases: 7. The CDR3 consists of 17 residues. The CDR3 here is CASSVGVAGATTDTQYF. The CDR3 DNA is TGTGCCAGCAGCGTAGGTGTAGCGGGGGCGACCACAGATACGCAGTATTTT.

This sequence joins TRBV12-3 or TRBV12-4 and TRBJ1-2; no firm D call. Trimming took 7 bases from V and 5 from J, leaving 11 bases between them. CDR3 length: 12 residues. CDR3 sequence reads: CASTRTEYGYTF. CDR3 in DNA: TGTGCCAGCACCAGGACTGAGTATGGCTACACCTTC.

This sequence joins TRBV18 and TRBJ1-6; TRBD1 agrees at 8 bases. The germline V gene has CDR1 KGHSH and CDR2 LQKENI. Losses at the gene ends were 2 bases for V and 6 bases for J; bases not matched to a gene: 6. This CDR3 contains 16 residues. The CDR3 coding sequence is TGTGCCAGCTCACCAAACCAGGGGGCGGGTAATTCACCCCTCCACTTT. The encoded protein is CASSPNQGAGNSPLHF.

The chain uses TRBV7-8 and TRBJ2-7; TRBD2 aligns across 7 bases. Germline V gives CDR1 SGHVS, CDR2 FQNEAQ. The CDR3 runs to 13 residues. After removal of 6 bases from V and 1 base from J, the junction contained 3 bases not matched to a gene. The CDR3: CASSWGGSYEQYF. DNA of the CDR3: TGTGCCAGCAGTTGGGGGGGTTCCTACGAGCAGTACTTC.

V gene TRBV3-1 (or the pseudogene TRBV3-2) combines with J gene TRBJ1-2; D gene uncertain. Germline CDR1 is LGHDT and CDR2 is YNNKEL (reference sequence). V was trimmed by 5 bases and J by 8 bases, leaving 9 bases between them. The CDR3 is made up of 11 amino acids. The CDR3 sequence: CASSSLWGYTF. The CDR3 region has the DNA TGTGCCAGCAGCTCCCTCTGGGGCTACACCTTC.

This clone was observed a handful of times. J is TRBJ2-3 and V is TRBV7-9; D ambiguous. V shed 3 bases and J shed 6 bases, with 10 bases lying between them. The length of the CDR3 is 13 residues. Germline lookup yields CDR1 SEHNR and CDR2 FQNEAQ (reference sequence). The CDR3 spells CASSFGVWDTQYF. Written as DNA, the CDR3 is TGTGCCAGCAGCTTTGGGGTGTGGGATACGCAGTATTTT.

The chain employs TRBV9 and TRBJ1-6; no definite D call. Germline CDR1 and CDR2: SGDLS and YYNGEE. CDR3 size: 12 residues. Trimming took off 3 bases at V and 8 bases at J, with 6 bases between the two ends. This CDR3 is CASSDGYSPLHF. The CDR3 nucleotides are TGTGCCAGCAGCGACGGCTATTCACCCCTCCACTTT.

The V gene is TRBV28, the J gene TRBJ2-1, with 8 bases fitting TRBD1. With 5 bases clipped from V and 1 base from J, the junction kept 4 bases outside the gene matches. Germline CDR1 is MDHEN and CDR2 is SYDVKM. The CDR3 loop spans 15 amino acids. Here the CDR3 DNA reads TGTGCCAGCAGTCAGGACAGGGTGTCCTACAATGAGCAGTTCTTC. Amino acids: CASSQDRVSYNEQFF.

The chain couples TRBV6-5 to TRBJ1-2; D not certain. The V gene's germline CDR1 is MNHEY and CDR2 SVGAGI. V gave up 3 bases and J gave up 8 bases, with 16 bases separating them. The CDR3 runs to 14 residues. CDR3 amino acids: CASSYEGSRYGYTF. As DNA, the CDR3 is TGTGCCAGCAGTTATGAGGGAAGCAGGTACGGCTACACCTTC.

The genes are TRBV11-2 and TRBJ2-2, with 7 nucleotides matching TRBD1. Germline CDR1 reads SGHAT; CDR2 reads FQNNGV. V was pared by 5 bases and J by 6 bases, with 15 bases of the junction left unmatched. This CDR3 comprises 17 residues. CDR3 loop: CASSPRPGRGSSGELFF. CDR3 nucleotide sequence: TGTGCCAGCAGCCCGAGGCCCGGCAGGGGGAGTTCCGGGGAGCTGTTTTTT.

This chain uses TRBV7-9 with TRBJ2-1, with 9 bases identical to TRBD2. Per germline, CDR1 SEHNR and CDR2 FQNEAQ (reference sequence). The V gene end was trimmed by 5 bases and the J gene end by 7 bases; junction bases not matched to a gene: 12. This CDR3 contains 16 residues. The DNA for the CDR3 is TGTGCCAGCAGCCCCGAGGGCGGGGGGGATCCGAATGAGCAGTTCTTC. Amino acids: CASSPEGGGDPNEQFF.

The rearrangement joins TRBV5-1 to TRBJ2-3, with D possibly matching TRBD2 (5 bases). Per germline, CDR1 SGHRS and CDR2 YFSETQ. Trimming removed 2 bases at V and 2 bases at J, with 9 bases between. The CDR3 is made up of 14 amino acids. CDR3 in DNA: TGCGCCAGCAGCTTAGGCCTAGCCACAGATACGCAGTATTTT. Its protein product is CASSLGLATDTQYF.

The J gene is TRBJ1-1, the V gene TRBV4-3; TRBD1 is a possible D gene (6 bases). V was cut by 0 bases and J by 7 bases, with 15 bases left in between. Germline V gene data show CDR1 as LGHNA and CDR2 as YSLEER. This CDR3 region has 15 residues. This CDR3 reads CASSQEPTGLGEAFF. The DNA of the CDR3 is TGCGCCAGCAGCCAAGAGCCTACAGGGCTGGGTGAAGCTTTCTTT.

The V gene is TRBV27, the J gene TRBJ2-2, with a tentative D call TRBD1 (5 bases). Germline assignment: CDR1 MNHEY and CDR2 SMNVEV (reference sequence). CDR3 size: 14 residues. V shed 6 bases and J shed 7 bases, with 15 bases lying between them. The CDR3 DNA follows: TGTGCCAGCAGCCTGCTACAGGCGGTCGGGGAGCTGTTTTTT. This codes for CASSLLQAVGELFF.

V gene TRBV9 combines with J gene TRBJ2-2; D is perhaps TRBD1 (6 bases). Trimming took off 4 bases at V and 2 bases at J, with 15 bases between the two ends. Germline V CDR1 and CDR2: SGDLS, YYNGEE. This CDR3 is built from 16 residues. In DNA form, the CDR3 reads TGTGCCAGCAGCCCAGGGACACCGCCAAACACCGGGGAGCTGTTTTTT. It encodes CASSPGTPPNTGELFF.

V and J are TRBV9 and TRBJ2-1; D not resolved. The CDR3 totals 14 residues. Germline V lookup: CDR1 SGDLS, CDR2 YYNGEE. Between the trimmed V and J ends, which lost 4 bases and 7 bases, there was a span of 15 bases. The CDR3 reads CASSTSELGNEQFF. The CDR3 DNA sequence: TGTGCCAGCAGCACCTCAGAGTTGGGGAATGAGCAGTTCTTC.

The chain is built from TRBV11-2 and TRBJ2-7; D not resolved. The length of the CDR3 is 16 residues. The germline V gene encodes CDR1 SGHAT and CDR2 FQNNGV. V was cut by 4 bases and J by 0 bases, with 16 bases left in between. The CDR3: CASSSPYSTSSYEQYF. The CDR3, as DNA: TGTGCCAGCAGCTCACCCTATTCGACCAGCTCCTACGAGCAGTACTTC.

The rearrangement links TRBV28 to TRBJ1-5, with D possibly matching TRBD1 (5 bases). Trimming took 7 bases from V and 4 from J, leaving 17 bases between them. Germline CDR1 reads MDHEN; CDR2 reads SYDVKM. This CDR3 comprises 15 residues. The CDR3 loop reads CASIALQEPNQPQHF. CDR3 nucleotides: TGTGCCAGCATAGCACTACAGGAACCTAATCAGCCCCAGCATTTT. Together with reference TRBV28 and TRBJ1-5, the CDR3 gives the full variable domain: DVKVTQSSRYLVKRTGEKVFLECVQDMDHENMFWYRQDPGLGLRLIYFSYDVKMKEKGDIPEGYSVSREKKERFSLILESASTNQTSMYLCASIALQEPNQPQHFGDGTRLSIL.

This chain links TRBV10-1 with TRBJ2-1; the D gene is possibly TRBD2 (6 bases). Germline CDR1 and CDR2: WNHNN and SYGVQD (reference sequence). This CDR3 is 12 amino acids long. The V and J ends lost 6 bases and 7 bases respectively, with 10 bases between them. The CDR3 nucleotides are TGCGCCAGCAGCCGTGGGGGGAATGAGCAGTTCTTC. This translates into CASSRGGNEQFF.

The rearrangement joins TRBV6-5 to TRBJ2-1; 13 bases map to TRBD2. The CDR3 consists of 14 residues. Germline CDR1 and CDR2: MNHEY and SVGAGI. V lost 8 bases, J lost 7 bases, and 5 bases stayed unmatched. The CDR3 loop is CASRSLAGGNEQFF. The CDR3 DNA sequence: TGTGCCAGCCGTTCACTAGCGGGAGGGAATGAGCAGTTCTTC.

V usage is TRBV10-2 and J usage is TRBJ2-5; 8 bases are shared with TRBD2. Losses at the gene ends were 3 bases for V and 5 bases for J; bases not matched to a gene: 5. The V gene's germline CDR1 is WSHSY and CDR2 SAAADI. This CDR3 is built from 14 residues. In nucleotides, the CDR3 is TGCGCCAGCAGTGACCGGGGGGGCCTGGAGACCCAGTACTTC. Amino acid sequence: CASSDRGGLETQYF.